These 4 T cell receptor beta chains share one sample of origin, sequenced in a study of cytomegalovirus exposure and HLA in healthy donors. Researchers ran the PCR with 60 Vbeta and 13 Jbeta primers. This table comes from immunoSEQ multiplex PCR, and its TCRdb copy is limited to in-frame clones, with some not included. The sample includes about 130,000 clones, roughly 76% of them seen just once. The sequencing input was PBMCs. All receptors come from a woman in her 50s in good health and CMV-seronegative.

A remark on this clone: One junction end does not reproduce the germline sequence, and a read error may be involved. This chain links TRBV7-9 with TRBJ2-1; possibly TRBD1 for D (6 bases). CDR3 length: 16 amino acids. CDR1 and CDR2 (germline): SEHNR, FQNEAQ (reference sequence). CDR3 residues: CSSSSYQGREGNEQFF. The CDR3 DNA reads TGTTCCAGCAGCTCTTATCAGGGGCGCGAGGGGAATGAGCAGTTCTTC.

There are a few counts of this clone. J is TRBJ1-1 and V is TRBV25-1; no reliable D call. The CDR3 is 11 residues long. Germline lookup yields CDR1 MGHDK and CDR2 SYGVNS. V was clipped by 4 bases and J by 4 bases, with 4 bases between them. The CDR3 nucleotides are TGTGCCAGCAGTGCTTTCACTGAAGCTTTCTTT. Translating gives CASSAFTEAFF.

The chain uses TRBV21-1 and TRBJ2-3; the D call TRBD1 from the table was never checked on the DNA. TRBV21-1 is labeled a pseudogene. The CDR3 is 15 residues long. The CDR3 is CASSNHRESTDTQYF. The DNA of the CDR3 is TGTGCCAGCAGCAATCACAGGGAGAGCACAGATACGCAGTATTTT.

This chain uses TRBV6-1 with TRBJ1-4, with TRBD1 matching over 9 bases. CDR3 length: 15 amino acids. Germline V gene lookup returns CDR1 MNHNS and CDR2 SASEGT. V lost 5 bases and J lost 8; bases outside the gene matches: 9. This CDR3 reads CASSSPGTGKEKLFF. The CDR3 DNA is TGTGCCAGCAGTTCACCTGGGACAGGGAAAGAAAAACTGTTTTTT.